This T cell receptor (beta chain) was observed in a study of beta chain features in type 1 diabetes (dated by TCRdb to 2016 to 2019). The study in broad terms: Mean age, gender distribution, total cell number and subset yield did not differ between patients and healthy donors. A total of about 110 million sorted cells were examined across all samples, and the number of cells per subset was strongly correlated with RNA yield. In the study, recently diagnosed type 1 diabetes patients and matched healthy donors were compared on the TCRB repertoires of their sorted circulating CD4+ T cell subsets. Regulatory and stem cell-like memory subsets were isolated from only 8 patients and about eight healthy donors, whereas naive and central memory subsets came from all 28 donors.

The High Capacity cDNA Reverse Transcription Kit was used to reverse transcribe all of the isolated RNA, meaning that expressed TCRB transcripts were what got sequenced. Deep immunoSEQ sequencing was applied to naive, central memory and regulatory T cell samples, giving an average of about 3.6 million total reads per sample. After sorted cells were lysed in RLT buffer, RNA was extracted with DNase-treated RNeasy Micro or Mini kits, with the choice depending on cell number. Each cell subset was processed separately to prevent cross-contamination, with patient and healthy donor samples processed together. The immunoSEQ multiplex PCR was used to amplify TCRB sequences from cDNA, yielding 87-bp fragments that span the CDR3 region. Amplicons were sequenced on the Illumina HiSeq platform. The authors processed their data as follows. PCR bias was corrected computationally using synthetic template baselines, and reads within Hamming distance 2 were collapsed, with unmergeable singletons discarded. Reads were aligned against IMGT to assign V, D and J genes, CDR3 length and insertions or deletions at six rearrangement sites. Within each subset, clonotype counts were normalized to sorted cell number, after which true diversity and Gini coefficients were computed with the tcR R package. The overlap coefficient, calculated on TCRB nucleotide sequences, was used to quantify repertoire sharing. Out-of-frame TCRB sequences from naive cells were analyzed as a proxy for the pre-selection repertoire. Sourced from immuneACCESS, this table was stored by TCRdb with only in-frame sequences that have V and J called. A share of the clones is absent; for the studies checked, an unresolved V gene accounts for under half, and the remainder has no known explanation. V and J calls and clone size are as listed in that table; D and trimming were resolved from the DNA. The sample has 600,000 to 700,000 clones on record, roughly an eighth of them singletons. Jointly, the top ten make up 0.02% to 0.025% of the sample.

V and J lose 5 bases and 3 bases, and a span of 7 bases separates them. According to the germline V gene, CDR1 reads MNHNS and CDR2 reads SASEGT. The CDR3 runs 12 amino acids, cysteine and phenylalanine included. The DNA shown is the 36-base CDR3, in frame from base 1. What the study reported, not specific to this receptor: Naive, central memory and regulatory TCRB repertoires appeared to be more similar among patients than among healthy donors. Shorter templates might have been favored by PCR, but patient and control samples were amplified and corrected together, so both groups would have been affected equally by any skew. At VDJ recombination sites, patients with type 1 diabetes made fewer insertions and deleted more nucleotides, a pattern implying thymic rearrangement abnormalities. In all four CD4+ subsets, TCRB CDR3 length was moderately but significantly shorter in type 1 diabetes patients. Because cDNA was sequenced instead of genomic DNA, highly expressing activated cells could be over-represented, though the groups showed no difference in activation or CD3 levels. Only small numbers of individuals were included in the HLA sub-analyses, which left unresolved whether HLA type had any influence on TCRB rearrangement.

From each donor, a single peripheral blood sample of approximately 0.11 L on average was drawn into heparinised tubes. Using a panel that included CD45RO, CCR7, CD25, CD127, CD95 and CD27, naive, central memory, regulatory and stem cell-like memory CD4+ T cells were sorted on a BD FACSAria II. All sorted populations exceeded 95% purity. Right away, PBMCs were isolated by Lymphoprep density gradient centrifugation and were stained directly, with no culture step. Samples were stained and sorted in pairs, with one healthy donor and one patient per experiment, so that batch effects were minimized. This clone was counted only a few times. It has no known antigen specificity. Base qualities are not provided; no much larger clone lies one nucleotide away.

The rearranged chain carries TRBV6-1 and TRBJ2-5; the D gene assignment is ambiguous. The specimen was naive CD4+ T cells from blood. Reading the label with the study, this specimen's cell subset or site is: true naive CD4+ T cells. The receptor comes from a man between 18 and 29 years old with type 1 diabetes. The CDR3 sequence is CASSPREETQYF. The nucleotide sequence reads TGTGCCAGCAGTCCTAGAGAAGAGACCCAGTACTTC.